The 5 T cell receptor beta chains listed next were all sequenced from one sample in a study of control samples from healthy donors and cancer patients. Sequencing was performed with immunoSEQ multiplex PCR; in TCRdb, only in-frame clones are kept and a portion is missing. This table has more than 100,000 clones, roughly 90% appearing once. Sequenced input: blood. All receptors derive from a woman under 30 in good health.

The chain employs TRBV6-6 and TRBJ1-5; 10 nucleotides align to TRBD1. V gave up 7 bases and J gave up 3 bases; unmatched junction bases: 6. The length of the CDR3 is 15 residues. Germline V gene lookup returns CDR1 MNHNY and CDR2 SVGAGI (reference sequence). The chain's CDR3 is CASTGGTGDNQPQHF. Written as DNA, the CDR3 is TGTGCCAGCACGGGCGGGACAGGGGACAATCAGCCCCAGCATTTT.

This chain links TRBV28 with TRBJ2-7; 12 bases map to TRBD2. The V and J ends lost 4 bases and 6 bases, in that order; junction bases with no gene match: 13. The V gene's germline CDR1 is MDHEN and CDR2 SYDVKM. The CDR3 runs 17 residues. CDR3 sequence (DNA): TGTGCCAGCAGTTCCCCTTTCTCGACTAGCGGGAGATCCGAGCAGTACTTC. It encodes CASSSPFSTSGRSEQYF.

This chain connects TRBV7-2 to TRBJ1-1; D is undetermined. The germline V gene encodes CDR1 SGHTA and CDR2 FQGNSA. Between the trimmed V and J ends, which lost 5 bases and 1 base, there was a span of 11 bases. This CDR3 region has 14 residues. The CDR3 sequence is CASSPEPENTEAFF. The DNA for the CDR3 is TGTGCCAGCAGCCCGGAACCCGAGAACACTGAAGCTTTCTTT.

The sample holds a few counts of this clone. The rearrangement links TRBV6-2 or TRBV6-3 to TRBJ2-1; 7 bases agree with TRBD1. The germline V gene encodes CDR1 MNHEY and CDR2 SVGEGT. The CDR3 spans 16 residues. V shed 5 bases and J 4 bases; nucleotides not matched to a gene: 11. DNA of the CDR3: TGTGCCAGCAGTCTCTATAGGGGGCGCGGTTACAATGAGCAGTTCTTC. It encodes CASSLYRGRGYNEQFF.

The chain is built from TRBV24-1 and TRBJ2-1; 8 nucleotides match TRBD2. V lost 4 bases to trimming and J lost 7 bases; unmatched junction nucleotides: 8. The CDR3 is made up of 15 amino acids. Per germline, CDR1 KGHDR and CDR2 SFDVKD. The CDR3 coding sequence is TGTGCCACCAGTGAAACTAGCGGCGCCGATAATGAGCAGTTCTTC. It is translated as CATSETSGADNEQFF.